One T cell receptor beta chain is described in this entry. The data were taken from a study of blood T cell repertoires in COVID-19. Study background: Collection of acute and convalescent COVID-19 samples took place in the United States, Italy and Spain. From T cells, B-cell-depleted T cells, or PBMCs came the material, which was cDNA or gDNA.

The repertoire was sequenced with immunoSEQ multiplex PCR; TCRdb's copy has only in-frame clones and lacks some. This table has over 150,000 clones, 85% appearing once. The CDR3 is 14 residues long. V lost 8 bases and J lost 4, with 14 bases in between. Germline V gives CDR1 SNHLY, CDR2 FYNNEI. The sequence came from a woman older than 75 with COVID-19, enrolled during active disease. The gene calls are TRBV2 and TRBJ1-4, with D uncertain. The sequenced sample was peripheral blood. Here the CDR3 DNA reads TGTGCCAGCGCCGCCCGCAGACTTAATGAAAAACTGTTTTTT. As protein: CASAARRLNEKLFF. Full variable domain (missing parts from reference TRBV2 and TRBJ1-4): EPEVTQTPSHQVTQMGQEVILRCVPISNHLYFYWYRQILGQKVEFLVSFYNNEISEKSEIFDDQFSVERPDGSNFTLKIRSTKLEDSAMYFCASAARRLNEKLFFGSGTQLSVL.